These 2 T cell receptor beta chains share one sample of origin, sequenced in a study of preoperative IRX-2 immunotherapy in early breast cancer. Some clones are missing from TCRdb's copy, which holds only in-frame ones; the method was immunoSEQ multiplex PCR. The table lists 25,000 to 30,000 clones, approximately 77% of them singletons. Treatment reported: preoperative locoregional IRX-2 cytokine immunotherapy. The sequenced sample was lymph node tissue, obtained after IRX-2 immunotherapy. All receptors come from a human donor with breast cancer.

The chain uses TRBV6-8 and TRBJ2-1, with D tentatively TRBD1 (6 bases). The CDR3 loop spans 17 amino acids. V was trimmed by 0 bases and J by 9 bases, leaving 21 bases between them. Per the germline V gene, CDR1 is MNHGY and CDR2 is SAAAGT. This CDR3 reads CASSYSRSEPLGGEQFF. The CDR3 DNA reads TGTGCCAGCAGTTACTCTCGTAGCGAGCCCCTAGGGGGTGAGCAGTTCTTC.

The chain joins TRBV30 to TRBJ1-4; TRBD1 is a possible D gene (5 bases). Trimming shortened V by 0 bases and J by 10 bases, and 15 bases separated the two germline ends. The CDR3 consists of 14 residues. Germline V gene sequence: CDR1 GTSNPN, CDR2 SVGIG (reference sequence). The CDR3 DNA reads TGTGCCTGGAGTGTACACGGGGCCGATGGAAAACTGTTTTTT. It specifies CAWSVHGADGKLFF.